Below are 27 T cell receptor beta chains sequenced from a single sample in a study of cytomegalovirus exposure and HLA in healthy donors. This PCR relied on a set of 60 Vbeta primers and 13 Jbeta primers. Clones were read by immunoSEQ multiplex PCR, and TCRdb kept only the in-frame ones, dropping some. Here the sample spans approximately 100,000 clones, over 60% being singletons. The sequencing sample was made of PBMCs. These receptors were taken from a man between 60 and 70 years old in good health and CMV-seropositive.

This clone appeared once. The gene calls are TRBV6-6 and TRBJ2-2; D gene unclear. The CDR3 length is 14 residues. The ends were cut back, 6 bases at V and 1 base at J, with 9 bases in the middle. Germline CDR1 reads MNHNY; CDR2 reads SVGAGI (reference sequence). This CDR3 is CASRRLVNTGELFF. The CDR3 DNA is TGTGCCAGCAGGAGGCTGGTGAACACCGGGGAGCTGTTTTTT.

Points on this clone: An end of the junction differs from the germline gene, which may be a read error. J is TRBJ2-3 and V is TRBV7-9, with TRBD2 as a possible D gene (8 bases). The CDR3 extends over 13 amino acids. The germline V gene encodes CDR1 SEHNR and CDR2 FQNEAQ (reference sequence). The CDR3 sequence: CSSRATGGGTQYF. The CDR3 DNA reads as TGTTCCAGCAGGGCTACGGGAGGGGGCACGCAGTATTTT.

This clone was found once. The chain combines TRBV5-6 with TRBJ2-1, with no clear D. This CDR3 has 16 residues. From germline, CDR1 is SGHDT and CDR2 YYEEEE. V lost 4 bases and J 1 base, leaving 15 bases between the germline ends. CDR3 sequence reads: CASSPELAASYNEQFF. The DNA for the CDR3 is TGTGCCAGCAGCCCCGAGCTCGCGGCTTCCTACAATGAGCAGTTCTTC.

V is TRBV12-5 and J is TRBJ2-1; TRBD1 matches 7 bases. Germline trimming cut 3 bases from V and 4 bases from J; bases unmatched to any gene: 6. The length of the CDR3 is 15 residues. The germline V gene has CDR1 LGHNT and CDR2 FRNRAP. CDR3 nucleotides: TGTGCTAGTGGTTTCGGGACAGTATTTTACAATGAGCAGTTCTTC. Its protein is CASGFGTVFYNEQFF.

This clone was seen a handful of times. V gene TRBV6-1 combines with J gene TRBJ1-2, with 9 bases aligning to TRBD1. V shed 7 bases and J 6 bases; nucleotides not matched to a gene: 3. The CDR3 covers 12 residues. Looked up from germline, CDR1 is MNHNS and CDR2 is SASEGT. CDR3 nucleotide sequence: TGTGCCAGCACAGGGACAGGGCATGGCTACACCTTC. Protein: CASTGTGHGYTF.

The chain is built from TRBV7-9 and TRBJ2-3, with D maybe TRBD1 (5 bases). V dropped 5 bases and J dropped 2 bases, with 11 bases sitting between them. Germline CDR1 and CDR2: SEHNR and FQNEAQ (reference sequence). The CDR3 covers 14 residues. For the CDR3, the DNA is TGTGCCAGCAGCCTGGACACATACACAGATACGCAGTATTTT. It codes for CASSLDTYTDTQYF.

The rearrangement joins TRBV5-1 to TRBJ2-2; no clear D gene. There are 16 residues in the CDR3. V lost 1 base, J lost 1 base, and 11 bases lay in between. The germline gives CDR1 SGHRS, CDR2 YFSETQ. The CDR3 here is CASSLLVSQNTGELFF. CDR3 nucleotide sequence: TGCGCCAGCAGCTTGTTAGTTTCTCAGAACACCGGGGAGCTGTTTTTT.

The chain employs TRBV5-6 and TRBJ2-7, with D possibly being TRBD1 (5 bases). CDR3 size: 14 residues. Deletions cut 0 bases from V and 6 bases from J, with 13 bases between. Germline CDR1 is SGHDT and CDR2 is YYEEEE. The CDR3 bases are TGTGCCAGCAGCTTGGATGGCAGGGCGAGCGAGCAGTACTTC. It is translated as CASSLDGRASEQYF.

The rearrangement joins TRBV7-3 to TRBJ2-1; 10 bases align to TRBD2. CDR1 SGHTA and CDR2 FQGTGA come from the germline V gene. The CDR3 runs 17 residues. The J segment lost 6 bases and the V segment lost 4 bases, leaving 12 bases of the junction unmatched. In DNA, the CDR3 is TGTGCCAGCAGCTCAATACATAGCGGGGGGCCCTCCAATGAGCAGTTCTTC. Protein: CASSSIHSGGPSNEQFF. The variable domain in full, with the rest retrieved from reference TRBV7-3 and TRBJ2-1, is GAGVSQTPSNKVTEKGKYVELRCDPISGHTALYWYRQSLGQGPEFLIYFQGTGAADDSGLPNDRFFAVRPEGSVSTLKIQRTERGDSAVYLCASSSIHSGGPSNEQFFGPGTRLTVL.

As for this clone: The junction departs from germline at one end; a sequencing error may be responsible. The chain combines TRBV6-6 with TRBJ1-2; the D is unclear. In germline, CDR1 is MNHNY, CDR2 SVGAGI (reference sequence). The CDR3 is 15 residues long. The CDR3 nucleotides read TGTGCCAGCAGTGACTCCGGGATAACTAACTATGGCTACACCTTC. Protein product: CASSDSGITNYGYTF.

CDR3: CASSYPPDRGTEAFF. The DNA for the CDR3 is TGTGCCAGCAGTTACCCCCCGGACAGGGGTACTGAAGCTTTCTTT. The chain couples TRBV6-6 to TRBJ1-1; 9 nucleotides line up with TRBD1. Germline V gene sequence: CDR1 MNHNY, CDR2 SVGAGI (reference sequence). This CDR3 has 15 amino acids. J gave up 5 bases and V 2 bases, and 6 bases lay outside the gene matches.

The CDR3 loop is CASSIYRGAEKLFF. The DNA of the CDR3 is TGTGCCAGTAGTATTTACAGGGGAGCAGAAAAACTGTTTTTT. The rearrangement links TRBV19 to TRBJ1-4; 7 bases map to TRBD1. This CDR3 spans 14 amino acids. Trimming removed 3 bases from V and 8 bases from J; junction bases left unmatched: 6. From germline, CDR1 is LNHDA and CDR2 SQIVND (reference sequence). The complete variable domain, with remaining parts taken from reference TRBV19 and TRBJ1-4, reads DGGITQSPKYLFRKEGQNVTLSCEQNLNHDAMYWYRQDPGQGLRLIYYSQIVNDFQKGDIAEGYSVSREKKESFPLTVTSAQKNPTAFYLCASSIYRGAEKLFFGSGTQLSVL.

The gene calls are TRBV2 and TRBJ1-5; D unresolved. The V gene lost 6 bases and the J gene lost 6 bases, with 12 bases spanning the gap. The CDR3 runs 13 residues. The germline V gene has CDR1 SNHLY and CDR2 FYNNEI. The CDR3 region has the DNA TGTGCCAGCAGCACCGGTCCGGTTCAGCCCCAGCATTTT. Translation: CASSTGPVQPQHF.

This sequence joins TRBV5-8 and TRBJ2-7; D not certain. The germline gives CDR1 SGHTS, CDR2 YDEGEE. Trimming took off 2 bases at V and 4 bases at J, with 7 bases between the two ends. The CDR3 consists of 12 residues. The DNA for the CDR3 is TGTGCCAGCAGCTTAAGGAGATACGAGCAGTACTTC. Translated, it gives CASSLRRYEQYF.

Worth noting for this clone: One base away lies a much larger clone, so this may be a sequencing read error. The chain uses TRBV7-9 and TRBJ2-7, with 7 bases matching TRBD1. The V gene's germline CDR1 is SEHNR and CDR2 FQNEAQ (reference sequence). V gave up 4 bases and J gave up 3 bases; unmatched junction bases: 3. The CDR3 is 13 amino acids. The CDR3 region is CASSWGQSYEQYF. CDR3 coding DNA: TGTGCCAGCAGCTGGGGACAGAGCTACGAGCAGTACTTC.

To note about this clone: This sample also contains other DNA sequences that code for the same CDR3. The V call is TRBV6-4, the J call TRBJ1-2; 11 bases agree with TRBD1. The V gene's germline CDR1 is MRHNA and CDR2 SNTAGT. There are 13 residues in the CDR3. The CDR3 loop is CESFGQGAKGYTF. In nucleotides, the CDR3 is TGTGAAAGCTTCGGACAGGGGGCGAAAGGTTACACCTTC.

The CDR3 loop reads CASSFPSFVSGGAEELFF. The CDR3 DNA reads TGTGCCAGCAGCTTCCCTAGCTTTGTTAGCGGGGGGGCCGAGGAGCTGTTTTTT. The rearrangement uses TRBV5-8 and TRBJ2-2; 11 bases agree with TRBD2. The V and J ends lost 2 bases and 10 bases, in that order; junction bases with no gene match: 16. The CDR3 spans 18 residues. CDR1 and CDR2 from the germline V gene are SGHTS and YDEGEE.

This rearrangement joins TRBV4-2 to TRBJ2-3, with D possibly TRBD2 on 5 matching bases. This CDR3 comprises 13 residues. CDR1 and CDR2 (germline): LGHNA, YNFKEQ. V lost 3 bases to trimming and J lost 3 bases, with 7 bases between them. CDR3 in DNA: TGTGCCAGCAGCCAGCCGGGGACAGATACGCAGTATTTT. It yields the protein CASSQPGTDTQYF.

The rearrangement uses TRBV23-1 and TRBJ2-5; 7 bases match TRBD1. TRBV23-1 is an open reading frame, and its role is uncertain. This CDR3 contains 16 residues. With V trimmed by 5 bases and J by 4 bases, 13 bases remained unmatched. CDR3 residues: CASSSAGGRFTETQYF. The CDR3 DNA reads TGCGCCAGCAGTTCGGCAGGGGGAAGATTCACAGAGACCCAGTACTTC.

The chain combines TRBV6-5 with TRBJ1-5; maybe TRBD1 (6 bases). The CDR3 runs 15 residues. The germline V gene encodes CDR1 MNHEY and CDR2 SVGAGI. With 0 bases removed from V and 3 bases from J, the gap between germline ends came to 9 bases. The DNA for the CDR3 is TGTGCCAGCAGTTACTCGGGGGCCTTCAATCAGCCCCAGCATTTT. Its protein product is CASSYSGAFNQPQHF.

This clone showed up just a few times. The chain couples TRBV5-8 to TRBJ2-3; TRBD1 matches 9 bases. The length of the CDR3 is 17 residues. Germline trimming cut 4 bases from V and 2 bases from J; bases unmatched to any gene: 11. The V gene's germline CDR1 is SGHTS and CDR2 YDEGEE. CDR3 residues: CASSTRTGAGVTDTQYF. DNA of the CDR3: TGTGCCAGCAGCACCAGGACAGGGGCCGGAGTCACAGATACGCAGTATTTT.

This chain links TRBV9 with TRBJ2-2; 7 bases line up with TRBD1. With 3 bases clipped from V and 8 bases from J, the junction kept 7 bases outside the gene matches. Germline CDR1 and CDR2: SGDLS and YYNGEE. The CDR3 contains 14 residues. The CDR3 DNA reads as TGTGCCAGCAGCGGATTGACAGGGTCGGGGGAGCTGTTTTTT. Translated: CASSGLTGSGELFF. Variable domain in full (rest from reference TRBV9 and TRBJ2-2): DSGVTQTPKHLITATGQRVTLRCSPRSGDLSVYWYQQSLDQGLQFLIQYYNGEERAKGNILERFSAQQFPDLHSELNLSSLELGDSALYFCASSGLTGSGELFFGEGSRLTVL.

The chain recombines TRBV9 with TRBJ2-2, with 10 bases matching TRBD2. The V and J ends lost 3 bases and 7 bases, in that order; junction bases with no gene match: 6. Germline values: CDR1 SGDLS, CDR2 YYNGEE. CDR3 length: 15 amino acids. DNA of the CDR3: TGTGCCAGCAGCGCGAGCGGGGGGGCCGACGGGGAGCTGTTTTTT. Its translation is CASSASGGADGELFF.

The J gene is TRBJ2-1, the V gene TRBV5-1; tentative D call: TRBD2 (6 bases). The CDR3 contains 14 residues. The ends were cut back, 1 base at V and 1 base at J, with 6 bases in the middle. From germline, CDR1 is SGHRS and CDR2 YFSETQ. DNA of the CDR3: TGCGCCAGCAGCTTGCGGGGGTCCTACAATGAGCAGTTCTTC. Its protein product is CASSLRGSYNEQFF. Looking up the rest from reference TRBV5-1 and TRBJ2-1 gives the full variable domain: KAGVTQTPRYLIKTRGQQVTLSCSPISGHRSVSWYQQTPGQGLQFLFEYFSETQRNKGNFPGRFSGRQFSNSRSEMNVSTLELGDSALYLCASSLRGSYNEQFFGPGTRLTVL.

Details on this clone: The same CDR3 is also encoded by other DNA sequences in this sample. This chain connects TRBV5-6 to TRBJ2-7; TRBD2 is a possible D gene (6 bases). The ends were cut back, 2 bases at V and 6 bases at J, with 15 bases in the middle. Germline-derived CDR1 and CDR2 are SGHDT and YYEEEE. The CDR3 is made up of 14 amino acids. The CDR3 region has the DNA TGTGCCAGCAGCTTAGGGCTAGTCGGGGGCGAGCAGTACTTC. Translation gives CASSLGLVGGEQYF.

In this sample, this clone turned up a few times. At one boundary the junction diverges from the germline segment, which might be a read error. The chain couples TRBV5-1 to TRBJ2-1, with a tentative D call TRBD2 (5 bases). The CDR3 contains 12 residues. Per the germline V gene, CDR1 is SGHRS and CDR2 is YFSETQ. The CDR3 here is CASATERDEQFF. In nucleotides, the CDR3 is TGTGCCAGTGCGACTGAGAGGGATGAGCAGTTCTTC.

The chain has TRBV7-9 and TRBJ2-7; D may be TRBD1 (6 bases). The CDR3 covers 15 residues. From germline, CDR1 is SEHNR and CDR2 FQNEAQ (reference sequence). V lost 2 bases to trimming and J lost 2 bases, with 13 bases between them. CDR3 in DNA: TGTGCCAGCAGCTTATCCCAGGGGATAACCTACGAGCAGTACTTC. Residues: CASSLSQGITYEQYF.